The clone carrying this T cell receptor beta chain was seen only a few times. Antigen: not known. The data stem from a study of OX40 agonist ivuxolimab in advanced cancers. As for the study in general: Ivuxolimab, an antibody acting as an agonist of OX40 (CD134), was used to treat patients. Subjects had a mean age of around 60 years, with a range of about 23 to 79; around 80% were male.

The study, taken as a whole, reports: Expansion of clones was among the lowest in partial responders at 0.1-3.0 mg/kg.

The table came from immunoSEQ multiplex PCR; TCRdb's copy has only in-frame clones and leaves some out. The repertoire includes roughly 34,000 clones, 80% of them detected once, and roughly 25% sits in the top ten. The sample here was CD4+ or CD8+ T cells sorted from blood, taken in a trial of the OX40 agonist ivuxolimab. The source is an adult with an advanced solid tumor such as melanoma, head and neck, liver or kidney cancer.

CDR3 protein: CASRDWGGTEAFF. The CDR3 bases are TGTGCCAGCAGAGACTGGGGTGGGACTGAAGCTTTCTTT. The rearrangement joins TRBV6-6 to TRBJ1-1; unclear D gene. Deletions cut 6 bases from V and 5 bases from J, with 13 bases between. The CDR3 runs 13 residues. The germline V gene has CDR1 MNHNY and CDR2 SVGAGI (reference sequence).